The clone carrying this T cell receptor (beta chain) occurred many times. What it recognizes is unknown. Germline V gene sequence: CDR1 DFQATT, CDR2 SNEGSKA (reference sequence). J was trimmed by 4 bases and V by 6 bases; bases with no gene match: 12. The CDR3 length is 15 residues. The entry originates in a study of CD8 T cells in ankylosing spondylitis. TCRdb reprocessed the 5' RACE reads via MiXCR and lists one record per CDR3 protein. Among just over 300,000 distinct CDR3 sequences listed, around 21% were seen once. Study-level results: Clones linked with disease were CD8+ and fairly uncommon in the peripheral blood. Significant enrichment of disease-linked clones was reportedly seen in matched ankylosing spondylitis synovial fluid. Within ankylosing spondylitis blood, a TCR beta motif made up of eight highly homologous variants appeared to be characteristic. Earlier literature documents some of the motif variants in reactive arthritis synovial fluid and blood.

The sample taken for sequencing was blood, either unsorted or a sorted T cell fraction (not recorded which). V is TRBV20-1 and J is TRBJ2-1; 7 bases are a match to TRBD2. This TCR was sampled from a female donor with ankylosing spondylitis or in good health (not recorded which). The CDR3 nucleotides are TGCAGTGCCCGCTCGGCCCCTAGCGGTTACAATGAGCAGTTCTTC. Protein sequence: CSARSAPSGYNEQFF.